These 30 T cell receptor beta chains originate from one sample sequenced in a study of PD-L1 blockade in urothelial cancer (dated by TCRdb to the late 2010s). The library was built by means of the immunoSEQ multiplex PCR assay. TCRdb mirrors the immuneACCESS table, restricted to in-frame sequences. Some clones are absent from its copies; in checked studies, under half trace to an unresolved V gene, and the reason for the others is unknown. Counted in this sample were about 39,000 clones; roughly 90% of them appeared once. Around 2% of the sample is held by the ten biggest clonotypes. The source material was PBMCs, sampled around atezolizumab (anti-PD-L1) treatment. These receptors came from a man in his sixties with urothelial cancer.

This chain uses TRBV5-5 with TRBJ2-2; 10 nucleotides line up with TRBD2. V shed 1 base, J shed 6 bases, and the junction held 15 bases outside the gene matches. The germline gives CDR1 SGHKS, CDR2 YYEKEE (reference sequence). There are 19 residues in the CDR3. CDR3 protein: CASSLQPAGGPATAGELFF. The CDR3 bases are TGTGCCAGCAGCTTGCAGCCAGCGGGGGGGCCTGCCACGGCCGGGGAGCTGTTTTTT. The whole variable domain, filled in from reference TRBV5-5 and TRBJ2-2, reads DAGVTQSPTHLIKTRGQQVTLRCSPISGHKSVSWYQQVLGQGPQFIFQYYEKEERGRGNFPDRFSARQFPNYSSELNVNALLLGDSALYLCASSLQPAGGPATAGELFFGEGSRLTVL.

The CDR3 sequence is CASSFGAGEVQYF. Here the CDR3 DNA reads TGTGCCAGCAGCTTTGGGGCGGGAGAGGTGCAGTACTTC. The chain joins TRBV5-4 to TRBJ2-7, with TRBD2 identical over 7 bases. The CDR3 spans 13 residues. Germline lookup yields CDR1 SGHNT and CDR2 YYREEE (reference sequence). Trimming took 2 bases from V and 9 from J; bases not matched to a gene: 8.

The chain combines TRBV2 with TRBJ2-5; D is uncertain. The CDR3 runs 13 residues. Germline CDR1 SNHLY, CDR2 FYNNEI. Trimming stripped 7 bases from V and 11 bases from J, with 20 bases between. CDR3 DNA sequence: TGTGCCAGCAAGGAGTATCGCTTTGTCGGGCAGTACTTC. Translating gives CASKEYRFVGQYF.

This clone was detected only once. This CDR3 is CASSPTPVVVQGEQYF. DNA of the CDR3: TGCGCCAGCAGCCCTACTCCGGTAGTAGTGCAGGGCGAGCAGTACTTC. The chain recombines TRBV4-1 with TRBJ2-7; tentatively, D is TRBD1 (5 bases). V lost 4 bases to trimming and J lost 6 bases, with 22 bases between them. Germline V lookup: CDR1 MGHRA, CDR2 YSYEKL. The CDR3 covers 16 residues.

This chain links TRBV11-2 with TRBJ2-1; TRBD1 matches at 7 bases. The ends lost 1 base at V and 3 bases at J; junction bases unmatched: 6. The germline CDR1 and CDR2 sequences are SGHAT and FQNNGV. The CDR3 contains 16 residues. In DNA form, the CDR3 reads TGTGCCAGCAGCTTAGTAGGGACAGCGTTCTACAATGAGCAGTTCTTC. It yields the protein CASSLVGTAFYNEQFF.

Here the CDR3 DNA reads TGTGCCAGCAGCGTAGCGGCCAGCGGGAGGGCCCATGAGCAGTACTTC. This translates into CASSVAASGRAHEQYF. The V gene is TRBV9, the J gene TRBJ2-7; 10 bases agree with TRBD2. V gave up 0 bases and J gave up 7 bases; unmatched junction bases: 10. Germline-derived CDR1 and CDR2 are SGDLS and YYNGEE. This CDR3 spans 16 amino acids.

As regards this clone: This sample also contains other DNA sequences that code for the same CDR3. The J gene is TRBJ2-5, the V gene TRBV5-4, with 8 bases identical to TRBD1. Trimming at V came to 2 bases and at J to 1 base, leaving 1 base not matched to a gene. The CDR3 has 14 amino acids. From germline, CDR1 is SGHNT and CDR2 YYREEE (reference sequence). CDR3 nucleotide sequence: TGTGCCAGCAGCTTAACAGGGGGCCAAGAGACCCAGTACTTC. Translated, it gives CASSLTGGQETQYF.

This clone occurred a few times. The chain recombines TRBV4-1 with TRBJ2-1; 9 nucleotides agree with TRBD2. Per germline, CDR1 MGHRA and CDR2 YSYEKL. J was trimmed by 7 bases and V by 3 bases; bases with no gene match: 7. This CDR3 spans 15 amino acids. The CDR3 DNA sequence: TGCGCCAGCAGCCAGGGTCGGCTAGCGGGGAATGAGCAGTTCTTC. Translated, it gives CASSQGRLAGNEQFF.

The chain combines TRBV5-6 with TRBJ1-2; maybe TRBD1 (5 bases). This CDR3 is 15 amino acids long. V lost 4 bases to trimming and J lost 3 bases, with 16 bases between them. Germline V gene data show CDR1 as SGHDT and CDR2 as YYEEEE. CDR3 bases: TGTGCCAGCAGCGCGGGGCGGACGGAAGACTATGGCTACACCTTC. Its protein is CASSAGRTEDYGYTF.

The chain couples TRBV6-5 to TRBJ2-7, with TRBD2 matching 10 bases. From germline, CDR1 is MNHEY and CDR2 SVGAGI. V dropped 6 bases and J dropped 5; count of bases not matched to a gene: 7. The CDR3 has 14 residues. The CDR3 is CASSASGSFDEQYF. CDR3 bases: TGTGCCAGCAGCGCTAGCGGGAGTTTCGACGAGCAGTACTTC.

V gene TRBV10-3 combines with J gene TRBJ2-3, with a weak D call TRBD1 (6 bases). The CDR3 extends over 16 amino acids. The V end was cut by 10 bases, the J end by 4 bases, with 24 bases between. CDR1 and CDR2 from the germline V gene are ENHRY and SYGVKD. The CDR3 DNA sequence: TGTGCCACAGCTACAGGGACACCCGTCCCTCCAGATACGCAGTATTTT. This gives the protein CATATGTPVPPDTQYF.

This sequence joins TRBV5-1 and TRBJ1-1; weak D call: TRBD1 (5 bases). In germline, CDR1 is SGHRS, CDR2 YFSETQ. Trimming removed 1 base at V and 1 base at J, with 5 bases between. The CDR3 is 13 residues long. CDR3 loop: CASSLTGNTEAFF. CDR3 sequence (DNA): TGCGCCAGCAGCTTGACAGGGAACACTGAAGCTTTCTTT.

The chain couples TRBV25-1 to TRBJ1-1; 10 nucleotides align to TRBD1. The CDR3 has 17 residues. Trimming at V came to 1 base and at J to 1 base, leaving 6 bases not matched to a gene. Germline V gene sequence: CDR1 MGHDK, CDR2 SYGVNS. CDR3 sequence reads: CASSESPGQGPNTEAFF. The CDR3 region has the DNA TGTGCCAGCAGTGAATCGCCGGGACAGGGGCCGAACACTGAAGCTTTCTTT. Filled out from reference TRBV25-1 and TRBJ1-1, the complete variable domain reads EADIYQTPRYLVIGTGKKITLECSQTMGHDKMYWYQQDPGMELHLIHYSYGVNSTEKGDLSSESTVSRIRTEHFPLTLESARPSHTSQYLCASSESPGQGPNTEAFFGQGTRLTVV.

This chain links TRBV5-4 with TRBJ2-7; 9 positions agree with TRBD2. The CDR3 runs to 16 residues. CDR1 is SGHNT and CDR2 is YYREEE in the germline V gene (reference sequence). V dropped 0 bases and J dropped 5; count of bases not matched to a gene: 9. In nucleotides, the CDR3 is TGTGCCAGCAGCTTGGCGGGGCTAGCGGGAATAAACGAGCAGTACTTC. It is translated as CASSLAGLAGINEQYF. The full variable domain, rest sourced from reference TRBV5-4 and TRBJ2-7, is ETGVTQSPTHLIKTRGQQVTLRCSSQSGHNTVSWYQQALGQGPQFIFQYYREEENGRGNFPPRFSGLQFPNYSSELNVNALELDDSALYLCASSLAGLAGINEQYFGPGTRLTVT.

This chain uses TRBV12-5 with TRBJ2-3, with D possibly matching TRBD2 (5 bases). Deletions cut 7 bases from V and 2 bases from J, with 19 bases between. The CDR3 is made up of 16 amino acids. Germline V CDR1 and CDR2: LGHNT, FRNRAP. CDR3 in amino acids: CASAPWSGPLTDTQYF. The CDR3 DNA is TGTGCTAGTGCCCCATGGAGCGGACCACTCACAGATACGCAGTATTTT.

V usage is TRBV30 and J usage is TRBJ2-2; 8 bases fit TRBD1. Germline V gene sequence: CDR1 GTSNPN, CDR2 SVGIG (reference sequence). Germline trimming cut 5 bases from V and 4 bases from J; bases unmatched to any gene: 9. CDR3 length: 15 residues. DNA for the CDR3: TGTGCCTGGCACAGGGGGGCGCAGGTCACCGGGGAGCTGTTTTTT. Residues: CAWHRGAQVTGELFF.

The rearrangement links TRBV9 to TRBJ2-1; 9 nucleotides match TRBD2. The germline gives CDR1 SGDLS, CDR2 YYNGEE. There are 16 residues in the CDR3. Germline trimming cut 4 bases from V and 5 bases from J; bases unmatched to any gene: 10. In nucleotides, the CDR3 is TGTGCCAGCAGCACCGGTCTGCGGGGGGGCGACAATGAGCAGTTCTTC. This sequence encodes CASSTGLRGGDNEQFF.

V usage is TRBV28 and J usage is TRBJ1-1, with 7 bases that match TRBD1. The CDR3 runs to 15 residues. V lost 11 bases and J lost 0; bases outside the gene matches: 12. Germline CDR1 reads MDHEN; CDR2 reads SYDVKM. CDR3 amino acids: CAALTGSKMNTEAFF. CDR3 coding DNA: TGTGCCGCGCTGACAGGGTCTAAAATGAACACTGAAGCTTTCTTT. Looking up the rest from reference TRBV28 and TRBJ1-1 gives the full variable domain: DVKVTQSSRYLVKRTGEKVFLECVQDMDHENMFWYRQDPGLGLRLIYFSYDVKMKEKGDIPEGYSVSREKKERFSLILESASTNQTSMYLCAALTGSKMNTEAFFGQGTRLTVV.

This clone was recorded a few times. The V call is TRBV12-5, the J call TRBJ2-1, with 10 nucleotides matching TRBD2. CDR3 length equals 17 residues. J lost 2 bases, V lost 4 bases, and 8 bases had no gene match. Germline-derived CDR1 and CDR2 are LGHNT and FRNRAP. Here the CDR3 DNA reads TGTGCTAGTGGTTCCCAACAAAGCGGGGGGGCCTACAATGAGCAGTTCTTC. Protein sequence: CASGSQQSGGAYNEQFF.

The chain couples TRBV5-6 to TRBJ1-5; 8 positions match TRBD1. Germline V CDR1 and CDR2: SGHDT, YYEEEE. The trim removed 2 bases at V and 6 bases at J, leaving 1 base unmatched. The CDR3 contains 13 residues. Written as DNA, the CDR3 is TGTGCCAGCAGCTTTCAGGGGGCTCAGCCCCAGCATTTT. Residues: CASSFQGAQPQHF. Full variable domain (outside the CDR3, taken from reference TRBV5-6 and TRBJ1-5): DAGVTQSPTHLIKTRGQQVTLRCSPKSGHDTVSWYQQALGQGPQFIFQYYEEEERQRGNFPDRFSGHQFPNYSSELNVNALLLGDSALYLCASSFQGAQPQHFGDGTRLSIL.

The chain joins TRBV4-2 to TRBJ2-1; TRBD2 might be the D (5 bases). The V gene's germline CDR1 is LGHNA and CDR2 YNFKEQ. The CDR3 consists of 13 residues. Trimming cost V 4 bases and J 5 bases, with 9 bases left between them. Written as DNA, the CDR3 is TGTGCCAGCAGCCCTAGCCTCGACAATGAGCAGTTCTTC. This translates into CASSPSLDNEQFF.

The chain's CDR3 is CASSQNTSRDRALYYEQYF. DNA of the CDR3: TGCGCCAGCAGCCAAAACACGTCCCGGGACAGGGCCCTCTACTACGAGCAGTACTTC. The rearrangement links TRBV4-3 to TRBJ2-7; 9 bases line up with TRBD1. The CDR3 covers 19 residues. J gave up 3 bases and V 2 bases, and 17 bases lay outside the gene matches. Germline V gene data show CDR1 as LGHNA and CDR2 as YSLEER.

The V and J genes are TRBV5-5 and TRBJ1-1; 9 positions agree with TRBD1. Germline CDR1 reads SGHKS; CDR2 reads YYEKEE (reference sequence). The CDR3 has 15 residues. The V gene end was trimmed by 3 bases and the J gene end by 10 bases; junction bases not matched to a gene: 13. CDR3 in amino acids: CASSSRGGTGLAAFF. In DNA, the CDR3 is TGTGCCAGCAGCTCAAGAGGAGGGACAGGGCTAGCAGCTTTCTTT.

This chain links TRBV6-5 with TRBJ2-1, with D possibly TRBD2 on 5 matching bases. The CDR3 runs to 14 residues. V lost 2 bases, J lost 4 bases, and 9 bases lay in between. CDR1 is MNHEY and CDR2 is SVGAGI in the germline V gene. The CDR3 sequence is CASSYGTSYNEQFF. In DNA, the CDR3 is TGTGCCAGCAGTTACGGTACTAGTTACAATGAGCAGTTCTTC.

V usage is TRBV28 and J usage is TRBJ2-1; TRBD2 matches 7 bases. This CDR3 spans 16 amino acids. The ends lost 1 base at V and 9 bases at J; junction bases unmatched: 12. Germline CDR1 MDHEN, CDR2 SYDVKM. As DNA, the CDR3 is TGTGCCAGCAGTTTATACGGCGGGAGTAGGATCGGTGAGCAGTTCTTC. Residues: CASSLYGGSRIGEQFF. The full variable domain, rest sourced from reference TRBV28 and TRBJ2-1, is DVKVTQSSRYLVKRTGEKVFLECVQDMDHENMFWYRQDPGLGLRLIYFSYDVKMKEKGDIPEGYSVSREKKERFSLILESASTNQTSMYLCASSLYGGSRIGEQFFGPGTRLTVL.

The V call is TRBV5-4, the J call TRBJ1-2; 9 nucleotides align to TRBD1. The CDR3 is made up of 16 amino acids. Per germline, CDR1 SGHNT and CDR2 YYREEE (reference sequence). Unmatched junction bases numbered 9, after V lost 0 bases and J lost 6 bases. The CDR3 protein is CASSLALGQGLDGYTF. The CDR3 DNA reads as TGTGCCAGCAGCTTGGCCTTGGGACAGGGATTAGATGGCTACACCTTC. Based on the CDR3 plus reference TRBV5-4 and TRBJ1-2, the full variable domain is ETGVTQSPTHLIKTRGQQVTLRCSSQSGHNTVSWYQQALGQGPQFIFQYYREEENGRGNFPPRFSGLQFPNYSSELNVNALELDDSALYLCASSLALGQGLDGYTFGSGTRLTVV.

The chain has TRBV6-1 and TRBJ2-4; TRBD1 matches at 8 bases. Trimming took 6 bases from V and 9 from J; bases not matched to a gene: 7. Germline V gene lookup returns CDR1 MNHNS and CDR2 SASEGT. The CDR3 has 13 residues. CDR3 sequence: CASRPTGGGIQYF. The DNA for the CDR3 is TGTGCCAGCAGGCCAACAGGGGGAGGCATTCAGTACTTC.

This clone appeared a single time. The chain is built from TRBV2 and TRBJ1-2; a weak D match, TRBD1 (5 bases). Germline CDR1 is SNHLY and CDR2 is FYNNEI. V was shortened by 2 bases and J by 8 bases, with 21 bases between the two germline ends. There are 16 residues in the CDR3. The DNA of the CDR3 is TGTGCCAGCAGTGAACGGGGGGGGGAATTTCATCGGGGCTACACCTTC. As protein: CASSERGGEFHRGYTF.

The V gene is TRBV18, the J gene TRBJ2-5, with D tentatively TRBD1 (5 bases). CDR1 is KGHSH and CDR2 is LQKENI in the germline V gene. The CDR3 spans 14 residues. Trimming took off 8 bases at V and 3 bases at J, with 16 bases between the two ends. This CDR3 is CASDKEGVEETQYF. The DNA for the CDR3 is TGTGCCAGCGACAAAGAAGGGGTGGAAGAGACCCAGTACTTC.

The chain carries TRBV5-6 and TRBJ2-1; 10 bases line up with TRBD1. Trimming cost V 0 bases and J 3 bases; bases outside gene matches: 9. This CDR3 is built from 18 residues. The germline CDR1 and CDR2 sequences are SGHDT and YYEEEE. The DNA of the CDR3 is TGTGCCAGCAGCTTGGCCACTACGGGACAGGGGTTCTACAATGAGCAGTTCTTC. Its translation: CASSLATTGQGFYNEQFF. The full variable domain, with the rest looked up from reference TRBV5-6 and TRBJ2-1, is DAGVTQSPTHLIKTRGQQVTLRCSPKSGHDTVSWYQQALGQGPQFIFQYYEEEERQRGNFPDRFSGHQFPNYSSELNVNALLLGDSALYLCASSLATTGQGFYNEQFFGPGTRLTVL.